The clone carrying this T cell receptor (beta chain) was counted a single time. The data were obtained in a study of T cell responses to AZD1222 COVID-19 vaccine. Losses at the gene ends were 2 bases for V and 3 bases for J; bases not matched to a gene: 7. The CDR3 length is 15 residues. CDR1 MDHEN and CDR2 SYDVKM come from the germline V gene. Produced via immunoSEQ multiplex PCR; TCRdb's table is partial and in-frame only. The table records some 120,000 clones, about nine tenths of them present only once. The sample consisted of peripheral blood, taken on day 0 of AZD1222 vaccination. This rearrangement joins TRBV28 to TRBJ2-7; 7 bases agree with TRBD1. This sequence was found in an adult in good health. The CDR3 here is CASSLGRDSRYEQYF. CDR3 in DNA: TGTGCCAGCAGTTTAGGCCGGGACAGCCGCTACGAGCAGTACTTC.